The rows below give T cell receptor beta chains drawn from one sample of a study of cytomegalovirus exposure and HLA in healthy donors. The table came from immunoSEQ multiplex PCR; TCRdb's copy has only in-frame clones and leaves some out. The sample has some 160,000 clones, over 60% seen once. Sequencing was performed on PBMCs. The receptors were sampled from a man aged 35 to 55 in good health and CMV-seronegative. Each CDR3 is given with its conserved first and last residue. The D gene is left open where the match is weak. A row's size may be missing; if present it is once, few, many or a size class.

j_gene,abundance,v_gene,d_gene,CDR3nt,CDR3aa
TRBJ1-1,few,TRBV13,TRBD1,TGTGCCAGCACGAAGGGGGCAGTGAACACTGAAGCTTTCTTT,CASTKGAVNTEAFF
TRBJ2-1,.,TRBV10-3,TRBD1,TGTGCCATCGAACGGACAGGGGGGACCAATGAGCAGTTCTTC,CAIERTGGTNEQFF
TRBJ2-5,.,TRBV5-1,.,TGCGCCAGCAGCTTGCGGGCAGGGACTGAGGAGACCCAGTACTTC,CASSLRAGTEETQYF
TRBJ1-6,.,TRBV7-8,.,TGTGCCAGCAGCTTAGTCGGATCGCGGAGAATTGCCTATAATTCACCCCTCCACTTT,CASSLVGSRRIAYNSPLHF
TRBJ2-1,few,TRBV4-1,.,TGCGCCAGCAGCCAAACGCAACTTGCTAGCTCCTACAATGAGCAGTTCTTC,CASSQTQLASSYNEQFF
TRBJ2-7,.,TRBV6-5,.,TGTGCCAGCAAGGCCAGGCCAGACGATTCCTACGAGCAGTACTTC,CASKARPDDSYEQYF
TRBJ2-7,.,TRBV7-8,.,TGTGCCAGCAGCTTAGGCCGGGACACCGAGGGGGAGCAGTACTTC,CASSLGRDTEGEQYF
TRBJ2-7,once,TRBV9,.,TGTGCCAGCAGCGTGTCGAGCTCCTACGAGCAGTACTTC,CASSVSSSYEQYF
TRBJ1-2,.,TRBV4-2,.,TGTGCCAGCAGCCAAGATTTGAGTGGCTACACCTTC,CASSQDLSGYTF
TRBJ1-1,.,TRBV7-8,.,TGTGCCAGCAGCTTAGGTCAGGGAACTGAAGCTTTCTTT,CASSLGQGTEAFF
TRBJ1-1,.,TRBV14,.,TGTGCCAGCAGCCAAACCGCTACTTACACTGAAGCTTTCTTT,CASSQTATYTEAFF
TRBJ1-1,.,TRBV29-1,TRBD1,TGCAGCCCGTCACAGGGGATGGACACTGAAGCTTTCTTT,CSPSQGMDTEAFF
TRBJ1-1,few,TRBV10-3,.,TGTGCCATCAGAGACACCCCAGGAACTGAAGCTTTCTTT,CAIRDTPGTEAFF
TRBJ1-2,.,TRBV15,.,TGTGCCACCAGCAGAGATTTTATCGCAGGGAACTATGGCTACACCTTC,CATSRDFIAGNYGYTF
TRBJ1-4,.,TRBV27,.,TGTGCCAGCAGACCGCGACCCGAAAACAGGGTTGGCGAAAAACTGTTTTTT,CASRPRPENRVGEKLFF
TRBJ1-2,few,TRBV9,.,TGTGCCAGCAGCGCCTGGGGGACACCCTCTAACTATGGCTACACCTTC,CASSAWGTPSNYGYTF
TRBJ1-5,.,TRBV28,TRBD1,TGTGCCAGCAGTATACAGGGGGCTGTTCAGCCCCAGCATTTT,CASSIQGAVQPQHF
TRBJ2-5,.,TRBV5-1,TRBD1,TGCGCCAGCAGCCTGACAGGGGGTGTAGAGACCCAGTACTTC,CASSLTGGVETQYF
TRBJ1-1,.,TRBV19,TRBD1,TGTGCCAGTAGTGTGAGTCCCGGGACAGGAATGAACACTGAAGCTTTCTTT,CASSVSPGTGMNTEAFF
TRBJ2-2,.,TRBV6-1,.,TGTGCCAGCATTACCCCGGGGGACGGGGAGCTGTTTTTT,CASITPGDGELFF
TRBJ2-7,.,TRBV7-7,TRBD2,TGTGCCAGCAGCCCCATTCTTGGGACTAGGACCTACGAGCAGTACTTC,CASSPILGTRTYEQYF
TRBJ2-2,.,TRBV11-2,TRBD1,TGTGCCAGCAGCCCCAGAACAGGGGAGAACGGGGAGCTGTTTTTT,CASSPRTGENGELFF
TRBJ1-2,.,TRBV19,TRBD1,TGTGCCAGTAGTGCAACCGGGACAGGGGGCCGGGGCTACACCTTC,CASSATGTGGRGYTF
TRBJ2-5,.,TRBV7-3,.,TGTGCCAGCAGCTTAGGGACATTAAACAAGGGAGAGACCCAGTACTTC,CASSLGTLNKGETQYF
TRBJ2-7,few,TRBV28,TRBD1,TGTGCCTCTACACAGGGGCTCGGGGAGCAGTACTTC,CASTQGLGEQYF
TRBJ1-3,few,TRBV2,TRBD1,TGTGCCAGCAGTCCCCGGACAGGCTTCTACGGAAACACCATATATTTT,CASSPRTGFYGNTIYF
TRBJ1-1,.,TRBV9,.,TGTGCCAGCAGCCCACGTGCGGGGGTAAACACTGAAGCTTTCTTT,CASSPRAGVNTEAFF
TRBJ1-2,once,TRBV14,TRBD1,TGTGCCAGCAGCCCTGGGACAGTTAACTATGGCTACACCTTC,CASSPGTVNYGYTF
TRBJ1-2,.,TRBV6-6,.,TGTGCCAGCAGTTTGAGAGCTAACTATGGCTACACCTTC,CASSLRANYGYTF
TRBJ2-3,.,TRBV10-3,.,TGTGCCATCAGGGACAGCCGCACAGATACGCAGTATTTT,CAIRDSRTDTQYF
TRBJ2-7,once,TRBV4-2,TRBD2,TGTGCCAGCAGCCAAGGCGGGGGGCCTACCTACGAGCAGTACTTC,CASSQGGGPTYEQYF
TRBJ2-7,.,TRBV28,TRBD1,TGTGCCAGCAGCCTACCGGGACAGGGGGCCCTCGAGCAGTACTTC,CASSLPGQGALEQYF
TRBJ1-1,.,TRBV2,TRBD1,TGTGCCAGCAGGGCCCGGGACAGCCATTACACTGAAGCTTTCTTT,CASRARDSHYTEAFF
TRBJ2-6,once,TRBV9,.,TGTGCCAGCAGCGTAGGATGGACAGCCTCTGGGGCCAACGTCCTGACTTTC,CASSVGWTASGANVLTF
TRBJ2-7,few,TRBV6-5,TRBD2,TGTGCAAGCGGGAGGAGCTCCTACGAGCAGTACTTC,CASGRSSYEQYF
TRBJ1-2,.,TRBV2,.,TGTGCCAGCACCCTTCTCCCCGGGGGCTACACCTTC,CASTLLPGGYTF
TRBJ2-7,once,TRBV30,TRBD2,TGTGCCTGGAGTGGGGGACTAGCGGAATCGGAGCAGTACTTC,CAWSGGLAESEQYF
TRBJ2-5,.,TRBV5-1,TRBD2,TGCGCCAGCAGCACCGACGGACTAGCCGGCGAGACCCAGTACTTC,CASSTDGLAGETQYF
TRBJ2-1,few,TRBV14,.,TGTGCCAGCAGCCCTAGCTCCCTAGCCTTCTACAATGAGCAGTTCTTC,CASSPSSLAFYNEQFF
TRBJ1-1,.,TRBV6-1,TRBD1,TGTGCCAGCAGTAAGACAGGGGGCACTGAAGCTTTCTTT,CASSKTGGTEAFF
TRBJ2-5,.,TRBV20-1,.,TGCAGTGCGATCAGGGAAGAGACCCAGTACTTC,CSAIREETQYF
TRBJ1-1,.,TRBV7-9,TRBD1,TGTTCCAGCAGCTTAGTGGGACAGGGGGTAGCTTTCTTT,CSSSLVGQGVAFF
TRBJ2-3,.,TRBV9,TRBD2,TGTGCCAGCAGCGTAGGTGTAGCGGGGGGGCGTGGGGATACGCAGTATTTT,CASSVGVAGGRGDTQYF
TRBJ2-5,once,TRBV18,TRBD2,TGTGCCAGCTCACCCTTGGATAGCGGGGGCATAGAGACCCAGTACTTC,CASSPLDSGGIETQYF
TRBJ1-1,.,TRBV7-9,.,TGTGCCGGTCAGGGGAACACTGAAGCTTTCTTT,CAGQGNTEAFF
TRBJ1-5,few,TRBV27,TRBD1,TGTGCCAGCAGTTTATTAGAAATACAGGGGGCAAGCAATCAGCCCCAGCATTTT,CASSLLEIQGASNQPQHF
TRBJ2-7,.,TRBV2,TRBD2,TGTGCCAGCAGTGTGACTCAGACTAGCGGGGGCTACGAGCAGTACTTC,CASSVTQTSGGYEQYF
TRBJ2-7,.,TRBV7-8,TRBD1,TGTGCCAGCAGCTACGGACAGGGAATTTCCTACGAGCAGTACTTC,CASSYGQGISYEQYF
TRBJ1-5,.,TRBV30,.,TGTGCCTGGAGTGTGGGCAGGCTGCCGAATCAGCCCCAGAATTTT,CAWSVGRLPNQPQNF